Each of the 13 T cell receptor beta chains below was sequenced from the same sample in a study of OX40 agonist ivuxolimab in advanced cancers. TCRdb's copy holds only in-frame clones and misses some; the assay was immunoSEQ multiplex PCR. The repertoire consists of under 50,000 clones, with 88% occurring once and the leading ten covering 3% to 4%. Sequences were derived from CD4+ or CD8+ T cells sorted from blood, sampled in a trial of the OX40 agonist ivuxolimab. Receptor source: an adult with an advanced solid tumor such as melanoma, head and neck, liver or kidney cancer.

The chain recombines TRBV18 with TRBJ1-1, with TRBD1 matching 11 bases. Trimming removed 8 bases from V and 1 base from J; junction bases left unmatched: 6. CDR3 length: 15 residues. The germline gives CDR1 KGHSH, CDR2 LQKENI. CDR3 in amino acids: CASLFGQGANTEAFF. CDR3 sequence (DNA): TGTGCCAGCCTATTTGGACAGGGGGCGAACACTGAAGCTTTCTTT.

The chain couples TRBV6-1 to TRBJ1-1; D gene ambiguous. Germline V lookup: CDR1 MNHNS, CDR2 SASEGT. The CDR3 is 17 residues long. V was pared by 0 bases and J by 0 bases, with 14 bases between. The CDR3 is CASSEARRLFMNTEAFF. CDR3 coding DNA: TGTGCCAGCAGTGAAGCTCGACGGCTATTCATGAACACTGAAGCTTTCTTT.

The chain employs TRBV5-5 and TRBJ2-7; 7 nucleotides agree with TRBD1. J lost 2 bases, V lost 3 bases, and 8 bases had no gene match. Germline V lookup: CDR1 SGHKS, CDR2 YYEKEE (reference sequence). The CDR3 runs 15 residues. This CDR3 reads CASSSVGTAAYEQYF. CDR3 coding DNA: TGTGCCAGCAGCTCCGTGGGGACAGCAGCCTACGAGCAGTACTTC.

The chain uses TRBV7-2 and TRBJ2-1, with TRBD2 matching 8 bases. CDR3 length: 16 amino acids. CDR1 is SGHTA and CDR2 is FQGNSA in the germline V gene. The V segment lost 1 base and the J segment 6 bases; nucleotides outside the gene matches: 8. CDR3 region: CASSLGAGLVFNEQFF. The DNA for the CDR3 is TGTGCCAGCAGCTTAGGGGCGGGACTAGTCTTCAATGAGCAGTTCTTC.

The chain joins TRBV5-5 to TRBJ2-1; 7 bases are a match to TRBD1. Germline loops: CDR1 SGHKS, CDR2 YYEKEE (reference sequence). V was clipped by 2 bases and J by 3 bases; unmatched bases: 2. This CDR3 contains 14 residues. The CDR3 nucleotides read TGTGCCAGCAGCTTTGGGACAGTCTACAATGAGCAGTTCTTC. Translating gives CASSFGTVYNEQFF. The whole variable domain, filled in from reference TRBV5-5 and TRBJ2-1, reads DAGVTQSPTHLIKTRGQQVTLRCSPISGHKSVSWYQQVLGQGPQFIFQYYEKEERGRGNFPDRFSARQFPNYSSELNVNALLLGDSALYLCASSFGTVYNEQFFGPGTRLTVL.

As regards this clone: The junction departs from the called germline gene at one end, perhaps through a read error. The chain is built from TRBV5-1 and TRBJ2-7; TRBD2 aligns across 9 bases. This CDR3 is 15 amino acids long. Germline CDR1 is SGHRS and CDR2 is YFSETQ. The CDR3 loop reads CASSFRGGGALEQYF. The CDR3 DNA reads TGTGCCAGCAGCTTCCGCGGCGGGGGGGCCTTGGAGCAGTACTTC.

This chain connects TRBV9 to TRBJ2-3, with TRBD2 matching 8 bases. The CDR3 has 14 amino acids. CDR1 is SGDLS, CDR2 YYNGEE, per germline. Trimming at V came to 2 bases and at J to 5 bases, leaving 4 bases not matched to a gene. CDR3 in amino acids: CASSVGTRRDTQYF. The CDR3 DNA sequence: TGTGCCAGCAGCGTCGGGACTAGGAGAGATACGCAGTATTTT.

This rearrangement joins TRBV18 to TRBJ2-3, with TRBD1 matching over 7 bases. This CDR3 has 14 amino acids. Looked up from germline, CDR1 is KGHSH and CDR2 is LQKENI. J was trimmed by 0 bases and V by 8 bases; bases with no gene match: 5. The DNA of the CDR3 is TGTGCCAGCGTACAGGGGCAAAGCACAGATACGCAGTATTTT. Translating it yields CASVQGQSTDTQYF.

This clone was seen a single time. V and J are TRBV10-3 and TRBJ1-3, with D unresolved. Germline values: CDR1 ENHRY, CDR2 SYGVKD. V lost 7 bases, J lost 8 bases, and 18 bases lay in between. This CDR3 has 14 amino acids. The CDR3 reads CAITLDPKSHTIYF. CDR3 DNA sequence: TGTGCCATCACCTTGGACCCGAAATCCCACACCATATATTTT.

This clone showed up just once. The CDR3 sequence is CASSPGPAEKLFF. The CDR3 nucleotides are TGTGCCAGCAGCCCTGGACCGGCTGAAAAACTGTTTTTT. This rearrangement joins TRBV5-4 to TRBJ1-4, with D unclear. Per the germline V gene, CDR1 is SGHNT and CDR2 is YYREEE (reference sequence). The germline V and J ends were trimmed by 4 bases and 7 bases, with 11 bases remaining between them. This CDR3 spans 13 amino acids.

V and J are TRBV5-1 and TRBJ1-1, with TRBD1 matching over 7 bases. CDR3 length: 13 residues. Germline V lookup: CDR1 SGHRS, CDR2 YFSETQ. The V and J ends lost 3 bases and 7 bases, in that order; junction bases with no gene match: 6. The CDR3 loop reads CASSSPQGVEAFF. The CDR3 DNA is TGCGCCAGCAGCTCCCCGCAGGGGGTTGAAGCTTTCTTT.

The V and J genes are TRBV7-8 and TRBJ2-7; no definite D call. There are 12 residues in the CDR3. Germline values: CDR1 SGHVS, CDR2 FQNEAQ. Between the trimmed V and J ends, which lost 5 bases and 6 bases, there was a span of 11 bases. The CDR3 region is CASSPTPLEQYF. CDR3 nucleotides: TGTGCCAGCAGCCCGACCCCCCTCGAGCAGTACTTC. Using reference TRBV7-8 and TRBJ2-7 for the parts outside the CDR3, the full variable domain is GAGVSQSPRYKVAKRGQDVALRCDPISGHVSLFWYQQALGQGPEFLTYFQNEAQLDKSGLPSDRFFAERPEGSVSTLKIQRTQQEDSAVYLCASSPTPLEQYFGPGTRLTVT.

This clone was seen only once. The chain uses TRBV9 and TRBJ1-1, with D perhaps TRBD1 (5 bases). The CDR3 covers 13 residues. Deletions cut 4 bases from V and 1 base from J, with 8 bases between. CDR1 SGDLS and CDR2 YYNGEE come from the germline V gene. The CDR3 is CASSQGRNTEAFF. The CDR3 nucleotides read TGTGCCAGCAGCCAGGGACGGAACACTGAAGCTTTCTTT.